Sequencing of this T cell receptor beta chain was carried out in a study of T-cell reconstitution after alpha-beta-depleted transplantation in children. Notes on this clonotype: Its matching antigen is unknown.

Preparation of the TCRbeta library used unique molecular identifiers. One entry per CDR3 protein, called by TCRdb with MiXCR from the PCR reads. The sample lists about 830,000 distinct CDR3 sequences; 16% were seen once. Findings and caveats of the study: About two months after transplant, alpha-beta T cells reportedly came from several hundred expanded graft clones.

The V gene's germline CDR1 is SGHVS and CDR2 FNYEAQ. The CDR3 consists of 16 residues. Trimming removed 2 bases from V and 2 bases from J; junction bases left unmatched: 8. The sequencing here drew on PBMCs, mostly from graft donor cells, taken 360 days after TCRalphabeta/CD19-depleted stem cell transplant. The TCR was taken from a male patient aged 5 to 17 who had a stem cell transplant for acute lymphoblastic leukemia, so the T cells may come from the graft donor. The rearrangement links TRBV7-6 to TRBJ2-7, with 8 bases identical to TRBD1. The CDR3, as DNA: TGTGCCAGCAGCTTAAATCAGGGGGCCCGAACCTACGAGCAGTACTTC. It encodes CASSLNQGARTYEQYF.